The next 3 T cell receptor beta chains were all read from a single sample in a study of shared clonotypes between healthy human individuals (dated by TCRdb to about 2020). For the CD8 naive samples, CD45RO-negative cells were positively selected for CCR7, yielding a CD45RA+CCR7+ population from which TemRA cells were excluded. The library was prepared using the immunoSEQ multiplex PCR assay. Held by TCRdb, this immuneACCESS table contains in-frame sequences only and omits some clones. Under half of the omission traces to an unresolved V gene where checked; the cause of the rest is unknown. This sample comprises about 2.1 million clones, just under 95% of them detected only once. The top ten clones comprise about 1.7% of the sample. The sample comprised naive CD8+ T cells from PBMCs. The sample's cell subset or site label is to be understood as: CD45RA+CCR7+. These receptors were taken from a man aged 18 to 30 in good health. Some clones in this sample may be carry-over from other donors' samples.

The V call is TRBV9, the J call TRBJ2-1, with D possibly being TRBD1 or TRBD2 (5 bases each). V was trimmed by 0 bases and J by 5 bases, leaving 12 bases between them. The CDR3 covers 15 residues. Germline CDR1 SGDLS, CDR2 YYNGEE. Written as DNA, the CDR3 is TGTGCCAGCAGCGTAGCCCCGGGACCTCACAATGAGCAGTTCTTC. Translated: CASSVAPGPHNEQFF. Based on the CDR3 plus reference TRBV9 and TRBJ2-1, the full variable domain is DSGVTQTPKHLITATGQRVTLRCSPRSGDLSVYWYQQSLDQGLQFLIQYYNGEERAKGNILERFSAQQFPDLHSELNLSSLELGDSALYFCASSVAPGPHNEQFFGPGTRLTVL.

The chain combines TRBV7-9 with TRBJ1-1; no definite D call. Deletions cut 0 bases from V and 3 bases from J, with 14 bases between. Germline values: CDR1 SEHNR, CDR2 FQNEAQ (reference sequence). The CDR3 sequence is 16 residues long. As DNA, the CDR3 is TGTGCCAGCAGCTTAGCCTACGCGGGGTTGCACACTGAAGCTTTCTTT. It encodes CASSLAYAGLHTEAFF.

V is TRBV18 and J is TRBJ2-7; 11 bases fit TRBD1. The CDR3 runs 17 residues. CDR1 is KGHSH, CDR2 LQKENI, per germline. The J segment lost 3 bases and the V segment lost 4 bases, leaving 11 bases of the junction unmatched. CDR3 region: CASSLAGQGAENYEQYF. The CDR3 DNA follows: TGTGCCAGCTCACTGGCCGGACAGGGGGCCGAGAACTACGAGCAGTACTTC.